The text below deals with one T cell receptor (beta chain). The antigen is undetermined. These data belong to a study of Graves' ophthalmopathy and Graves' hyperthyroidism. General study findings and limits: Ophthalmopathy progression cases were predicted by the model with 70.59% sensitivity and 72% to 80% specificity. Built on 13 signatures, a model told ophthalmopathy apart from stable hyperthyroidism with around 90% sensitivity and approximately 81% specificity.

Amplified TCR beta CDR3 regions were obtained using RNA transcripts as template. First-round RT-PCR relied on HTBI primers, and a second-round multiplex PCR came next. Via MiXCR, TCRdb re-called the multiplex PCR reads, giving one row per CDR3 protein. Among about 380,000 distinct CDR3 sequences, about 16% were seen once, and the ten largest hold roughly 7%. What was sequenced was peripheral blood. The receptor was derived from a young woman with stable Graves' hyperthyroidism.

CDR3 sequence: CASSLDSLGDEQYF. For the CDR3, the DNA is TGTGCCAGCAGCTTAGATTCTTTGGGGGACGAGCAGTACTTC. The V call is TRBV11-2, the J call TRBJ2-7; perhaps D is TRBD1 or TRBD2 (5 bases each). The CDR3 is 14 amino acids. Germline assignment: CDR1 SGHAT and CDR2 FQNNGV. V gave up 0 bases and J gave up 5 bases, with 11 bases separating them.